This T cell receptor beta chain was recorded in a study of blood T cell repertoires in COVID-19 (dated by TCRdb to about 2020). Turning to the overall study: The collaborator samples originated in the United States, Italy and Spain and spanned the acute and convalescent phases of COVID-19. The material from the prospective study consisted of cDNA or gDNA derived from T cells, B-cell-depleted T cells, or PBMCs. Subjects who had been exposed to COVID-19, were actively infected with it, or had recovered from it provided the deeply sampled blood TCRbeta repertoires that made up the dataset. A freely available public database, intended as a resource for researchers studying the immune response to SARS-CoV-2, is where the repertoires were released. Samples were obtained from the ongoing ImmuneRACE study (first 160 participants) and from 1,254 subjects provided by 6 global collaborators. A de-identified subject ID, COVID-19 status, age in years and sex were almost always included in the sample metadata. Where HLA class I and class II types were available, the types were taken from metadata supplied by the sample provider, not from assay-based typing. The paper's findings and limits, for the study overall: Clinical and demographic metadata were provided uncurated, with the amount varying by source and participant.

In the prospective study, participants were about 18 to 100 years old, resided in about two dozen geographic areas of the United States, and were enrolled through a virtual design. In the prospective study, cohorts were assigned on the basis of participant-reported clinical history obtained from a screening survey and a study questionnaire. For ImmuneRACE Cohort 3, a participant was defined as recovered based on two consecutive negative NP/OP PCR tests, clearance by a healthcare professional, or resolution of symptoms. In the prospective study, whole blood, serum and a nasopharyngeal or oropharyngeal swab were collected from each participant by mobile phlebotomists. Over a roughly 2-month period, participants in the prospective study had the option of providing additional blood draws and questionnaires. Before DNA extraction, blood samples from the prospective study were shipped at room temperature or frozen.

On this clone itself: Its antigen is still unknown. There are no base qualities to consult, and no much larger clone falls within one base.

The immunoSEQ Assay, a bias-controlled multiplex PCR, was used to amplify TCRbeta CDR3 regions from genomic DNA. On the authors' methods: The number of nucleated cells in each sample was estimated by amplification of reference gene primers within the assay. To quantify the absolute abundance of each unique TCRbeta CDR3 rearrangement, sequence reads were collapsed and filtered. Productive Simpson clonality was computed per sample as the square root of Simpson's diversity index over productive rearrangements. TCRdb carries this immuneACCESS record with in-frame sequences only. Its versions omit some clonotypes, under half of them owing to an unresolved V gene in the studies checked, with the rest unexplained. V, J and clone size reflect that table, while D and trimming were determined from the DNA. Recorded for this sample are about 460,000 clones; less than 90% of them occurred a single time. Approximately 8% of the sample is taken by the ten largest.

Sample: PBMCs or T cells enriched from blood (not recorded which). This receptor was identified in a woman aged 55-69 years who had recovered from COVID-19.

The encoded CDR3 is CASRKGQSTGELFF. The DNA is TGTGCCAGCAGAAAGGGACAGAGCACCGGGGAGCTGTTTTTT. Recombination joined TRBV6-4 with TRBJ2-2, and 7 junctional nucleotides match TRBD1. Germline trimming: 6 bases from V, 4 bases from J; junction bases outside gene matches: 5. The CDR3 sequence holds 14 residues, the cysteine and phenylalanine included. The only DNA kept is the CDR3, 42 bases in frame from the first base. CDR1 and CDR2 are read off the germline V gene as MRHNA and SNTAGT.